The 29 T cell receptor beta chains presented below share a single source sample, sequenced in a study of cytomegalovirus exposure and HLA in healthy donors. The PCR was carried out with 60 Vbeta primers and 13 Jbeta primers. Using immunoSEQ multiplex PCR, the repertoire was profiled, and TCRdb retains in-frame clones only, with some absent. With approximately 110,000 clones in the sample, the ten largest clones hold more than 0.5%. The sequencing sample was made of PBMCs. These receptors came from a middle-aged man in good health and CMV-seronegative.

V is TRBV6-1 and J is TRBJ1-1; 9 positions match TRBD1. Germline V CDR1 and CDR2: MNHNS, SASEGT. The CDR3 is 14 residues long. The ends lost 6 bases at V and 1 base at J; junction bases unmatched: 3. In nucleotides, the CDR3 is TGTGCCAGCAGGCGGGGACAGGGGAACACTGAAGCTTTCTTT. Residues: CASRRGQGNTEAFF.

The gene calls are TRBV10-3 and TRBJ2-7, with 9 bases matching TRBD1. V was pared by 6 bases and J by 2 bases, with 2 bases of the junction left unmatched. From germline, CDR1 is ENHRY and CDR2 SYGVKD. The CDR3 is 13 amino acids. The DNA of the CDR3 is TGTGCCATCAGAAGACAGGGGGCCTACGAGCAGTACTTC. This gives the protein CAIRRQGAYEQYF.

The gene calls are TRBV18 and TRBJ2-1; D is unclear. The CDR3 is 16 residues long. The V gene lost 3 bases and the J gene lost 0 bases, with 12 bases spanning the gap. Germline values: CDR1 KGHSH, CDR2 LQKENI. For the CDR3, the DNA is TGTGCCAGCTCACCTCCTGGGCGCAGCTCCTACAATGAGCAGTTCTTC. Its translation: CASSPPGRSSYNEQFF. Supplemented by reference TRBV18 and TRBJ2-1, the full variable domain reads NAGVMQNPRHLVRRRGQEARLRCSPMKGHSHVYWYRQLPEEGLKFMVYLQKENIIDESGMPKERFSAEFPKEGPSILRIQQVVRGDSAAYFCASSPPGRSSYNEQFFGPGTRLTVL.

The chain joins TRBV6-5 to TRBJ1-3; a weak D match, TRBD1 (6 bases). In germline, CDR1 is MNHEY, CDR2 SVGAGI. The CDR3 sequence is 16 residues long. Trimming cost V 6 bases and J 0 bases, with 15 bases left between them. The CDR3 region has the DNA TGTGCCAGCAGCTACCAGGGGTTCAACTCTGGAAACACCATATATTTT. This translates into CASSYQGFNSGNTIYF.

This chain connects TRBV18 to TRBJ1-5, with 7 nucleotides matching TRBD1. Germline CDR1 reads KGHSH; CDR2 reads LQKENI. V shed 3 bases and J 6 bases; nucleotides not matched to a gene: 8. The CDR3 length is 15 residues. CDR3: CASSPQGGRGQPQHF. DNA for the CDR3: TGTGCCAGCTCACCTCAAGGGGGCCGGGGTCAGCCCCAGCATTTT.

CDR3 region: CAIRTGNQPQHF. DNA of the CDR3: TGTGCCATCAGGACAGGGAATCAGCCCCAGCATTTT. The chain links TRBV10-3 to TRBJ1-5; 7 nucleotides line up with TRBD1. CDR3 length: 12 amino acids. Trimming at V came to 6 bases and at J to 4 bases, leaving 0 bases not matched to a gene. Germline V gene sequence: CDR1 ENHRY, CDR2 SYGVKD.

This chain connects TRBV2 to TRBJ1-5; D gene uncertain. CDR3 size: 13 residues. Germline V gives CDR1 SNHLY, CDR2 FYNNEI. Trimming took 5 bases from V and 6 from J, leaving 11 bases between them. The CDR3 region is CASSSNLRQPQHF. The CDR3 DNA reads TGTGCCAGCAGTTCTAACTTACGTCAGCCCCAGCATTTT.

CDR3 region: CASSPSGGLYTGELFF. In nucleotides, the CDR3 is TGTGCCAGCTCACCTAGCGGGGGCCTATACACCGGGGAGCTGTTTTTT. The rearrangement uses TRBV18 and TRBJ2-2, with TRBD2 matching 9 bases. V shed 3 bases, J shed 3 bases, and the junction held 5 bases outside the gene matches. The CDR3 loop spans 16 amino acids. CDR1 is KGHSH and CDR2 is LQKENI in the germline V gene.

This chain connects TRBV7-2 to TRBJ1-4; a possible D gene is TRBD1 (5 bases). Germline loops: CDR1 SGHTA, CDR2 FQGNSA. The CDR3 is made up of 15 amino acids. V was cut by 5 bases and J by 3 bases, with 13 bases left in between. CDR3 protein: CASSPSRVPNEKLFF. CDR3 nucleotides: TGTGCCAGCAGCCCCTCCAGGGTTCCTAATGAAAAACTGTTTTTT.

The gene calls are TRBV5-1 and TRBJ2-1; TRBD2 matches at 8 bases. The junction had 9 bases not matched to a gene; V was cut back by 0 bases and J by 7 bases. This CDR3 comprises 16 residues. Germline V gene data show CDR1 as SGHRS and CDR2 as YFSETQ. The CDR3 DNA follows: TGCGCCAGCAGCTTGGTTCCGGGGGGGCAGACTAATGAGCAGTTCTTC. This codes for CASSLVPGGQTNEQFF.

CDR3 in amino acids: CASSFIPFGPEDTF. The CDR3 DNA sequence: TGTGCCAGCAGCTTTATACCTTTCGGGCCGGAGGACACCTTC. The chain is built from TRBV7-2 and TRBJ1-2; no reliable D call. The CDR3 is made up of 14 amino acids. V lost 3 bases, J lost 12 bases, and 20 bases lay in between. Germline-derived CDR1 and CDR2 are SGHTA and FQGNSA.

This chain uses TRBV5-4 with TRBJ2-4; the D gene is possibly TRBD2 (5 bases). Per the germline V gene, CDR1 is SGHNT and CDR2 is YYREEE (reference sequence). There are 14 residues in the CDR3. V lost 2 bases and J 0 bases, leaving 6 bases between the germline ends. The CDR3, as DNA: TGTGCCAGCAGCTTCCGGGGAGCCAAAAACATTCAGTACTTC. Encoded protein: CASSFRGAKNIQYF. The variable domain in full, completed from reference TRBV5-4 and TRBJ2-4, reads ETGVTQSPTHLIKTRGQQVTLRCSSQSGHNTVSWYQQALGQGPQFIFQYYREEENGRGNFPPRFSGLQFPNYSSELNVNALELDDSALYLCASSFRGAKNIQYFGAGTRLSVL.

This chain uses TRBV7-2 with TRBJ2-5, with 9 bases matching TRBD1. After removal of 3 bases from V and 4 bases from J, the junction contained 6 bases not matched to a gene. The CDR3 covers 15 residues. Germline V gene lookup returns CDR1 SGHTA and CDR2 FQGNSA. The chain's CDR3 is CASSFTGGAGETQYF. The CDR3 DNA reads as TGTGCCAGCAGCTTCACAGGGGGCGCGGGAGAGACCCAGTACTTC.

J is TRBJ1-6 and V is TRBV25-1, with D perhaps matching TRBD1 (5 bases). In germline, CDR1 is MGHDK, CDR2 SYGVNS. The CDR3 covers 16 residues. The V gene lost 0 bases and the J gene lost 7 bases, with 13 bases spanning the gap. The CDR3 here is CASSEYSRTRNSPLHF. The CDR3 bases are TGTGCCAGCAGTGAATATAGTCGGACAAGGAATTCACCCCTCCACTTT. Combining the CDR3 with reference TRBV25-1 and TRBJ1-6 gives the whole variable domain EADIYQTPRYLVIGTGKKITLECSQTMGHDKMYWYQQDPGMELHLIHYSYGVNSTEKGDLSSESTVSRIRTEHFPLTLESARPSHTSQYLCASSEYSRTRNSPLHFGNGTRLTVT.

The chain links TRBV7-9 to TRBJ2-7, with D possibly TRBD2 on 5 matching bases. Trimming removed 2 bases from V and 4 bases from J, with 12 bases in between. This CDR3 has 14 residues. Germline loops: CDR1 SEHNR, CDR2 FQNEAQ (reference sequence). This CDR3 reads CASSLQSGLYEQYF. The CDR3 coding sequence is TGTGCCAGCAGCTTACAAAGCGGCCTTTACGAGCAGTACTTC.

CDR3 nucleotides: TGTGCCAGCAGTGATGGGACAGGGGACACTGAAGCTTTCTTT. Amino acids: CASSDGTGDTEAFF. This rearrangement joins TRBV2 to TRBJ1-1, with 10 bases identical to TRBD1. The junction had 1 base not matched to a gene; V was cut back by 3 bases and J by 3 bases. The germline gives CDR1 SNHLY, CDR2 FYNNEI. CDR3 length equals 14 residues.

The V gene is TRBV29-1, the J gene TRBJ2-1; D remains unclear. V gave up 8 bases and J gave up 0 bases, with 14 bases separating them. CDR1 and CDR2 (germline): SQVTM, ANQGSEA. The CDR3 is made up of 14 amino acids. The CDR3 loop is CSSRLPSSYNEQFF. The CDR3 coding sequence is TGCAGCTCCCGACTCCCGAGCTCCTACAATGAGCAGTTCTTC.

This sequence joins TRBV25-1 and TRBJ1-1; 7 nucleotides match TRBD1. Germline CDR1 and CDR2: MGHDK and SYGVNS. The CDR3 runs to 14 residues. V dropped 2 bases and J dropped 6; count of bases not matched to a gene: 6. The CDR3 nucleotides are TGTGCCAGCAGTGAAGGGAACAGGGGCCCTGAAGCTTTCTTT. As protein: CASSEGNRGPEAFF. Using reference TRBV25-1 and TRBJ1-1 for the parts outside the CDR3, the full variable domain is EADIYQTPRYLVIGTGKKITLECSQTMGHDKMYWYQQDPGMELHLIHYSYGVNSTEKGDLSSESTVSRIRTEHFPLTLESARPSHTSQYLCASSEGNRGPEAFFGQGTRLTVV.

As concerns this clone: One end of the junction fails to match germline, which may point to a read error. The sample has other DNA sequences that encode this CDR3 too. This chain uses TRBV7-7 with TRBJ1-1, with D perhaps matching TRBD1 (5 bases). Germline loops: CDR1 SSHAT, CDR2 FNYEAQ (reference sequence). The CDR3 extends over 13 amino acids. The chain's CDR3 is CASSSQVNTEAFF. CDR3 bases: TGTGCTAGCAGCTCACAGGTGAACACTGAAGCTTTCTTT.

The rearrangement joins TRBV6-5 to TRBJ1-5; TRBD1 might be the D (6 bases). The CDR3 extends over 14 amino acids. Trimming left V 4 bases short and J 6 bases short, with 13 bases between. CDR1 MNHEY and CDR2 SVGAGI come from the germline V gene. The CDR3, as DNA: TGTGCCAGCAGTTCTGGGACATGGGGTCAGCCCCAGCATTTT. Translating it yields CASSSGTWGQPQHF.

On this clone: This specimen includes other DNA sequences encoding the same CDR3. This chain uses TRBV5-1 with TRBJ2-7; tentative D call: TRBD1 (6 bases). The CDR3 runs 14 residues. V was shortened by 0 bases and J by 0 bases, with 7 bases between the two germline ends. Germline-derived CDR1 and CDR2 are SGHRS and YFSETQ. The CDR3 DNA follows: TGCGCCAGCAGCTTGGGGGACATCTCCTACGAGCAGTACTTC. It is translated as CASSLGDISYEQYF.

In DNA, the CDR3 is TGTGCCAGCAGTGAACGGACAGACAATCAGCCCCAGCATTTT. It translates to CASSERTDNQPQHF. The chain joins TRBV2 to TRBJ1-5, with D perhaps matching TRBD1 (6 bases). Trimming took off 2 bases at V and 3 bases at J, with 8 bases between the two ends. From germline, CDR1 is SNHLY and CDR2 FYNNEI. The CDR3 has 14 residues.

This rearrangement joins TRBV6-1 to TRBJ1-5, with D possibly TRBD1 on 6 matching bases. V was pared by 7 bases and J by 7 bases, with 14 bases between. This CDR3 has 13 residues. Germline V gene data show CDR1 as MNHNS and CDR2 as SASEGT. CDR3 region: CASTRGGGQPQHF. Here the CDR3 DNA reads TGTGCCAGCACCAGAGGGGGGGGACAGCCCCAGCATTTT.

The V call is TRBV4-3, the J call TRBJ2-3, with D hard to call. The germline CDR1 and CDR2 sequences are LGHNA and YSLEER. V shed 1 base and J shed 1 base, with 6 bases lying between them. CDR3 length: 14 residues. This CDR3 is CASSQVSGTDTQYF. CDR3 nucleotides: TGCGCCAGCAGCCAAGTATCGGGCACAGATACGCAGTATTTT.

On this clone itself: The same CDR3 is also encoded by other DNA sequences in this sample. The chain links TRBV4-2 to TRBJ1-2; D unresolved. V lost 0 bases and J 6 bases, leaving 14 bases between the germline ends. CDR1 LGHNA and CDR2 YNFKEQ come from the germline V gene. The CDR3 is 15 residues long. In DNA, the CDR3 is TGTGCCAGCAGCCAAGACACTCTGCGGGAGGATGGCTACACCTTC. Protein product: CASSQDTLREDGYTF.

The genes are TRBV15 and TRBJ2-1; 7 nucleotides agree with TRBD2. Losses at the gene ends were 3 bases for V and 1 base for J; bases not matched to a gene: 3. Germline loops: CDR1 LNHNV, CDR2 YYDKDF (reference sequence). CDR3 length: 15 amino acids. The CDR3 region is CATSRPGGSYNEQFF. CDR3 bases: TGTGCCACCAGCAGGCCGGGGGGTTCCTACAATGAGCAGTTCTTC. The full variable domain, with the rest looked up from reference TRBV15 and TRBJ2-1, is DAMVIQNPRYQVTQFGKPVTLSCSQTLNHNVMYWYQQKSSQAPKLLFHYYDKDFNNEADTPDNFQSRRPNTSFCFLDIRSPGLGDTAMYLCATSRPGGSYNEQFFGPGTRLTVL.

V usage is TRBV9 and J usage is TRBJ2-1; TRBD2 aligns across 11 bases. V shed 4 bases, J shed 6 bases, and the junction held 6 bases outside the gene matches. Looked up from germline, CDR1 is SGDLS and CDR2 is YYNGEE. The CDR3 is made up of 15 amino acids. CDR3 loop: CASSLAGGLSNEQFF. In DNA form, the CDR3 reads TGTGCCAGCAGCTTAGCGGGAGGGCTCAGCAATGAGCAGTTCTTC.

J is TRBJ1-2 and V is TRBV7-9; D is possibly TRBD1 (5 bases). Germline V lookup: CDR1 SEHNR, CDR2 FQNEAQ (reference sequence). V was pared by 4 bases and J by 5 bases, with 17 bases between. CDR3 size: 15 residues. The CDR3 protein is CASSSGGGNEYGYTF. CDR3 bases: TGTGCCAGCAGCTCCGGGGGGGGTAACGAGTATGGCTACACCTTC.

This chain joins TRBV12-5 and TRBJ2-7; a possible D gene is TRBD2 (7 bases). Trimming took off 1 base at V and 3 bases at J, with 28 bases between the two ends. Germline V gene lookup returns CDR1 LGHNT and CDR2 FRNRAP. The length of the CDR3 is 20 residues. The chain's CDR3 is CASGLAPLARDTRTHYEQYF. CDR3 DNA sequence: TGTGCTAGTGGTTTGGCACCACTAGCGAGGGACACCCGCACACACTACGAGCAGTACTTC.